Listed here are 9 T cell receptor beta chains from one sample, sequenced in a study of T cell responses to AZD1222 COVID-19 vaccine. Clones were sequenced by immunoSEQ multiplex PCR, and TCRdb holds only the in-frame ones, with some missing. This table has 90,000 to 150,000 clones, 80% to 90% appearing once. This specimen was peripheral blood, taken on day 0 of AZD1222 vaccination. The origin of the receptors is an adult in good health.

V gene TRBV4-1 combines with J gene TRBJ2-7; D is uncertain. V was clipped by 1 base and J by 5 bases, with 9 bases between them. This CDR3 has 13 amino acids. Looked up from germline, CDR1 is MGHRA and CDR2 is YSYEKL. The CDR3 region is CASSQAVAHEQYF. The CDR3 bases are TGCGCCAGCAGCCAAGCGGTGGCACACGAGCAGTACTTC.

As to this clone: One junction end disagrees with the germline gene, perhaps due to a read error. The rearrangement uses TRBV5-5 and TRBJ2-5; D unclear. The germline V gene encodes CDR1 SGHKS and CDR2 YYEKEE (reference sequence). This CDR3 has 12 residues. CDR3: CASSLGIPPRHF. For the CDR3, the DNA is TGTGCCAGCAGCTTAGGGATCCCCCCCCGGCACTTC.

The V call is TRBV13, the J call TRBJ2-5, with TRBD2 matching 14 bases. V was pared by 5 bases and J by 5 bases, with 7 bases of the junction left unmatched. Germline CDR1 PRHDT, CDR2 FYEKMQ (reference sequence). The CDR3 loop spans 16 amino acids. CDR3 region: CASSPGLAGVRETQYF. Written as DNA, the CDR3 is TGTGCCAGCAGCCCGGGACTAGCGGGAGTACGGGAGACCCAGTACTTC.

The chain links TRBV24-1 to TRBJ2-3; D not certain. V shed 6 bases and J shed 4 bases, with 10 bases lying between them. This CDR3 has 13 amino acids. The germline V gene encodes CDR1 KGHDR and CDR2 SFDVKD. The CDR3 is CATSMDRPDTQYF. As DNA, the CDR3 is TGTGCCACCAGTATGGACCGACCAGATACGCAGTATTTT.

The chain has TRBV7-9 and TRBJ1-2, with a tentative D call TRBD1 (5 bases). Per the germline V gene, CDR1 is SEHNR and CDR2 is FQNEAQ (reference sequence). The germline V and J ends were trimmed by 5 bases and 7 bases, with 11 bases remaining between them. The CDR3 is 12 amino acids. CDR3 residues: CASSVDRSGYTF. The CDR3 region has the DNA TGTGCCAGCAGCGTCGACAGATCTGGCTACACCTTC. Drawing the rest from reference TRBV7-9 and TRBJ1-2, the complete variable domain is DTGVSQNPRHKITKRGQNVTFRCDPISEHNRLYWYRQTLGQGPEFLTYFQNEAQLEKSRLLSDRFSAERPKGSFSTLEIQRTEQGDSAMYLCASSVDRSGYTFGSGTRLTVV.

The chain uses TRBV6-6 and TRBJ2-7; possibly TRBD1 for D (7 bases). The CDR3 is 13 residues long. Germline loops: CDR1 MNHNY, CDR2 SVGAGI (reference sequence). Trimming left V 5 bases short and J 3 bases short, with 11 bases between. The CDR3 DNA reads TGTGCCAGCAGTGCGGGACAGCGCTACGAGCAGTACTTC. As protein: CASSAGQRYEQYF.

The chain employs TRBV19 and TRBJ2-1; 8 bases are a match to TRBD2. The CDR3 totals 14 residues. V trimming: 4 bases; J trimming: 9 bases; junction bases outside the gene matches: 8. Germline V gives CDR1 LNHDA, CDR2 SQIVND (reference sequence). CDR3 residues: CASSTREGTVEQFF. The CDR3 nucleotides are TGTGCCAGTAGTACCCGGGAGGGGACTGTTGAGCAGTTCTTC.

The chain is built from TRBV5-6 and TRBJ2-4, with D unclear. V was clipped by 2 bases and J by 0 bases, with 12 bases between them. The CDR3 has 16 residues. CDR1 and CDR2 (germline): SGHDT, YYEEEE. The CDR3 protein is CASSLGAQLAKNIQYF. The CDR3 region has the DNA TGTGCCAGCAGCTTAGGCGCACAACTAGCCAAAAACATTCAGTACTTC.

The gene calls are TRBV28 and TRBJ2-7; D gene ambiguous. V was shortened by 2 bases and J by 6 bases, with 14 bases between the two germline ends. CDR1 and CDR2 (germline): MDHEN, SYDVKM. This CDR3 has 14 amino acids. CDR3 bases: TGTGCCAGCAGTTTAATCCGGGTGTGGGGCGAGCAGTACTTC. This codes for CASSLIRVWGEQYF.